This TCR beta chain was sequenced during a study of Ad26.COV2.S vaccination and SARS-CoV-2 variants. Overall study: Ad26.COV2.S was injected intramuscularly once or twice, 56 days apart. Findings of the study overall: Estimates derived from TCR breadth and depth analyses may have underestimated total T cell responses. Ad26.COV2.S recipients had broader spike-specific TCRs (P = 0.0014).

With V trimmed by 1 base and J by 4 bases, 9 bases remained unmatched. CDR1 and CDR2 from the germline V gene are SGHVS and FQNEAQ. The CDR3 runs 16 residues. As regards this clone: What it binds is not known.

Treatment reported: some 20 received Ad26.COV2.S at low or high dose, single or two shots; about five received placebo; per-sample allocation not given. Day 63 following the first vaccine or placebo injection was when the samples were taken. Generated by immunoSEQ multiplex PCR, the TCRdb table keeps only in-frame clones and is missing some. The sample contains about half a million clones, roughly 87% of which appear only once. The receptor's source is a person between 18 and 65 years old who received the Ad26.COV2.S COVID-19 vaccine or a placebo. The sequencing used peripheral blood, collected in a trial of Ad26.COV2.S vaccine versus placebo. V and J are TRBV7-8 and TRBJ2-5; 7 bases map to TRBD1. The DNA for the CDR3 is TGTGCCAGCAGCTTAGTGTTCGACAGGGCGCGAGAGACCCAGTACTTC. Translating it yields CASSLVFDRARETQYF.